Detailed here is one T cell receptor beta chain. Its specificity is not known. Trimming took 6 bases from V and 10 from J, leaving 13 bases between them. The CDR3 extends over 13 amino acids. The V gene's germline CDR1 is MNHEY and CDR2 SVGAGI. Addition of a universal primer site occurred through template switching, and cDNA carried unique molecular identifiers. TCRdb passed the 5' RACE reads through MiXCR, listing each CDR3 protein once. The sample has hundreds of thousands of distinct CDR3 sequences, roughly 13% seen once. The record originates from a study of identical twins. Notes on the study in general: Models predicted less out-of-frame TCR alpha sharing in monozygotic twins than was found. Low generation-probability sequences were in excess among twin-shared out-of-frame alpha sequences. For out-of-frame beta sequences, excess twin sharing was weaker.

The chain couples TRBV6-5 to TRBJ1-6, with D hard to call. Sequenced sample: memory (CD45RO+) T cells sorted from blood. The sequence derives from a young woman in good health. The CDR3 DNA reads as TGTGCCAGCAGGACATCGAGGAACTCACCCCTCCACTTT. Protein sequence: CASRTSRNSPLHF.